The present TCR beta chain was sequenced within a study of blood T cell repertoires in COVID-19. Study context: PBMCs, B-cell-depleted T cells, or T cells provided the cDNA or gDNA that made up the material.

TCRdb keeps only in-frame clones here, not all; method: immunoSEQ multiplex PCR. The repertoire holds 80,000 to 100,000 clones, around nine tenths seen once, with over 9% in the top ten. This CDR3 region has 16 residues. Germline V gene sequence: CDR1 MNHNY, CDR2 SVGAGI (reference sequence). Germline trimming cut 2 bases from V and 3 bases from J; bases unmatched to any gene: 7. The chain recombines TRBV6-6 with TRBJ1-5, with 7 bases matching TRBD1. The sequence was obtained from a man aged 45 to 65 with acute or convalescent COVID-19. Sequenced sample: peripheral blood. Here the CDR3 DNA reads TGTGCCAGCAGTTACGGCGGGACAGTTAACAATCAGCCCCAGCATTTT. It specifies CASSYGGTVNNQPQHF.